This T cell receptor beta chain was obtained from a study of T cell repertoires in cytomegalovirus infection. TCRdb reanalysed the reads using MiXCR and keeps one entry per CDR3 protein. The data show 650,000 to 900,000 distinct CDR3 sequences, about 31% seen once. V was trimmed by 4 bases and J by 2 bases, leaving 12 bases between them. Germline-derived CDR1 and CDR2 are MNHEY and SMNVEV (reference sequence). The CDR3 is made up of 14 amino acids. This clonotype has more than one count but fewer than ten. Antigen: not known. The chain uses TRBV27 and TRBJ2-7; D might be TRBD2 (6 bases). The TCR was taken from a human donor in good health (CMV status not recorded). Some clones in this sample may be carry-over from other donors' samples. This specimen was cultured CD8+ T cells from PBMCs, taken from culture after CMV antigen stimulation. CDR3 sequence (DNA): TGTGCCAGCAGTTGGTCGGGGGACGCCTACGAGCAGTACGTC. Residues: CASSWSGDAYEQYV.